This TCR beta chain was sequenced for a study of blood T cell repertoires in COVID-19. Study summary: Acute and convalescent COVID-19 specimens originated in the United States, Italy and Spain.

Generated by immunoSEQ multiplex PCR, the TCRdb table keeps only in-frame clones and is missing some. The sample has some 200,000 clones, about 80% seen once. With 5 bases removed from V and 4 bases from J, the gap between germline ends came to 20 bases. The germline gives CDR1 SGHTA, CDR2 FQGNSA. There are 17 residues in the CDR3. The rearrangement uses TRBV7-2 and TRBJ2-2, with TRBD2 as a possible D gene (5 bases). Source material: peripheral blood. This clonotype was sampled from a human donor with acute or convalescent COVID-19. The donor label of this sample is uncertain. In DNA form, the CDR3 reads TGTGCCAGCAGCCCCCCTAGAGGGAGCGTTAGCACCGGGGAGCTGTTTTTT. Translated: CASSPPRGSVSTGELFF.